This T cell receptor (beta chain) originates from a study of tumour-infiltrating T cells in Burkitt lymphoma. This CDR3 region has 15 residues. V lost 4 bases and J lost 0, with 12 bases in between. Per germline, CDR1 SGHDN and CDR2 FVKESK. Notes on the study in general: Several public clonotypes recurred in numerous Burkitt lymphoma patients.

Turning to this clone: What it binds is not known.

The table came from immunoSEQ multiplex PCR; TCRdb's copy has only in-frame clones and leaves some out. Here the sample spans about 50,000 clones, roughly 30% being singletons. The V gene is TRBV14, the J gene TRBJ1-2, with TRBD1 as a possible D gene (5 bases). Sequencing was done on a sample of tumor tissue. The clonotype was recovered from a human donor with Burkitt lymphoma. The CDR3 DNA reads as TGTGCCAGCAGCCTAGATACGGGGGCTAACTATGGCTACACCTTC. Its protein product is CASSLDTGANYGYTF.